This is a list of T cell receptor beta chains from one sample in a study of siplizumab effects on memory and regulatory T cells. Profiling relied on immunoSEQ multiplex PCR, and the TCRdb table lists in-frame clones only, not all of them. The sample has about 100,000 clones, about nine tenths seen once. What was sequenced was CD4+ T cells sorted from blood. The receptors derive from a human donor in good health. Some clones in this sample may be carry-over from other donors' samples. The CDR3 runs from the conserved cysteine through the conserved F or W. The D gene is left open where the match is weak. Size is stated for part of the rows, as once, few or many counts, or as a class when the clone is expanded.

size	J	length	V	D	CDR3	DNA
NA	TRBJ2-7	16	TRBV5-1	NA	CASSPRGLAEGYEQYF	TGCGCCAGCAGCCCACGTGGTTTAGCGGAGGGCTACGAGCAGTACTTC
NA	TRBJ1-1	8	TRBV20-1	NA	CSAREAFF	TGCAGTGCTAGAGAAGCTTTCTTT
NA	TRBJ2-5	14	TRBV27	NA	CASSLRARQETQYF	TGTGCCAGCAGTTTAAGGGCCCGCCAAGAGACCCAGTACTTC
NA	TRBJ2-7	15	TRBV5-8	TRBD2	CASSRGSGRVYEQYF	TGTGCCAGCAGCCGAGGGTCTGGGAGGGTCTACGAGCAGTACTTC
few	TRBJ1-1	13	TRBV6-4	NA	CASSDSKGKGAFF	TGTGCCAGCAGTGACTCGAAGGGGAAAGGGGCTTTCTTT
NA	TRBJ2-7	15	TRBV2	TRBD2	CASSDLLAGVSEQYF	TGTGCCAGCAGTGACTTACTAGCGGGGGTGTCCGAGCAGTACTTC
NA	TRBJ2-5	14	TRBV6-6	NA	CASSYDTVQETQYF	TGTGCCAGCAGTTACGATACGGTCCAAGAGACCCAGTACTTC
NA	TRBJ2-1	13	TRBV9	NA	CASSVYGSGEQFF	TGTGCCAGCAGCGTATATGGTAGCGGCGAGCAGTTCTTC
NA	TRBJ1-1	13	TRBV18	NA	CASSPKENTEAFF	TGTGCCAGCTCACCGAAGGAGAACACTGAAGCTTTCTTT
NA	TRBJ2-1	17	TRBV7-2	TRBD2	CASSSQAGGPPYNEQFF	TGTGCCAGCAGCTCCCAAGCGGGAGGCCCCCCCTACAATGAGCAGTTCTTC
NA	TRBJ2-5	14	TRBV10-1	TRBD1	CASNPGQGLETQYF	TGCGCCAGCAATCCGGGACAGGGTCTTGAGACCCAGTACTTC
NA	TRBJ2-3	15	TRBV6-5	NA	CASSYSLRAPDTQYF	TGTGCCAGCAGTTACTCGCTCAGGGCCCCAGATACGCAGTATTTT
few	TRBJ2-7	15	TRBV7-7	NA	CASSPDRTSSYEQYF	TGTGCTAGCAGCCCGGACAGGACTAGCTCCTACGAGCAGTACTTC
once	TRBJ2-7	14	TRBV5-1	NA	CASSSEGTSYEQYF	TGCGCCAGCAGCTCCGAGGGCACCTCCTACGAGCAGTACTTC
few	TRBJ2-1	16	TRBV19	TRBD1	CASSPHRGSSYNEQFF	TGTGCCAGTAGTCCCCACAGGGGAAGCTCCTACAATGAGCAGTTCTTC
NA	TRBJ2-7	15	TRBV6-5	TRBD1	CASSKPGQGLYEQYF	TGTGCCAGCAGTAAACCGGGACAGGGGCTCTACGAGCAGTACTTC
NA	TRBJ2-4	16	TRBV18	NA	CASSRRGTPGENIQYF	TGTGCCAGCTCTCGAAGGGGGACTCCGGGCGAAAACATTCAGTACTTC
NA	TRBJ1-1	13	TRBV21-1	NA	CASSYRGRTEAFF	TGTGCCAGCAGTTACAGGGGAAGGACTGAAGCTTTCTTT
NA	TRBJ2-3	16	TRBV9	TRBD2	CASSAGLAGGTDTQYF	TGTGCCAGCAGCGCCGGACTAGCGGGGGGCACAGATACGCAGTATTTT
NA	TRBJ1-1	15	TRBV6-4	TRBD1	CARKMTGDFDTEAFF	TGTGCCAGAAAGATGACAGGGGATTTCGACACTGAAGCTTTCTTT
NA	TRBJ1-2	13	TRBV7-3	NA	CASSLGINYGYTF	TGTGCCAGCAGCTTGGGTATAAACTATGGCTACACCTTC
NA	TRBJ1-4	15	TRBV18	NA	CASSPQGGSNEKLFF	TGTGCCAGCTCACCACAGGGCGGCTCTAATGAAAAACTGTTTTTT
NA	TRBJ1-2	15	TRBV18	TRBD1	CASSPLPGQSVGYTF	TGTGCCAGCTCACCTCTACCGGGACAGAGCGTTGGCTACACCTTC
NA	TRBJ2-3	17	TRBV19	NA	CASSIWGKSGFTDTQYF	TGTGCCAGTAGTATCTGGGGAAAAAGCGGGTTCACAGATACGCAGTATTTT
NA	TRBJ1-1	13	TRBV19	NA	CASSIDRRSEAFF	TGTGCCAGTAGTATAGATCGGCGGAGTGAAGCTTTCTTT
NA	TRBJ2-3	16	TRBV5-1	NA	CASSLVLGASTDTQYF	TGCGCCAGCAGCTTGGTTCTCGGCGCAAGCACAGATACGCAGTATTTT
NA	TRBJ2-1	15	TRBV5-1	NA	CASSLVRGEKAEQFF	TGCGCCAGCAGCTTGGTTAGAGGGGAGAAAGCTGAGCAGTTCTTC
NA	TRBJ2-3	16	TRBV7-9	TRBD2	CASSLGLAGRPDTQYF	TGTGCCAGCAGCCTGGGACTAGCGGGACGGCCAGATACGCAGTATTTT
NA	TRBJ2-5	13	TRBV5-5	TRBD1	CASSGRQGETQYF	TGTGCCAGCAGCGGACGACAGGGAGAGACCCAGTACTTC
NA	TRBJ1-4	15	TRBV5-1	NA	CASSLELSANEKLFF	TGCGCCAGCAGCTTGGAATTATCGGCAAATGAAAAACTGTTTTTT
NA	TRBJ1-2	13	TRBV5-1	TRBD1	CASSRRQGHGYTF	TGCGCCAGCAGCCGGCGACAGGGGCATGGCTACACCTTC
NA	TRBJ2-1	16	TRBV9	NA	CASSERPASTLNEQFF	TGTGCCAGCAGCGAGCGCCCAGCGTCGACTCTCAATGAGCAGTTCTTC
NA	TRBJ2-1	16	TRBV29-1	NA	CSVDGDQATTNNEQFF	TGCAGCGTTGATGGGGACCAAGCGACTACAAACAATGAGCAGTTCTTC
NA	TRBJ2-7	11	TRBV30	NA	CARGYGYEQYF	TGTGCCCGGGGGTATGGGTACGAGCAGTACTTC
NA	TRBJ2-2	14	TRBV11-1	NA	CASSPGQRVGELFF	TGTGCCAGCAGCCCGGGCCAGCGGGTCGGGGAGCTGTTTTTT
NA	TRBJ1-1	14	TRBV11-1	TRBD1	CASSIGQEYTEAFF	TGTGCCAGCAGCATAGGACAGGAATACACTGAAGCTTTCTTT
NA	TRBJ2-1	13	TRBV5-1	NA	CASSLRTDNEQFF	TGCGCCAGCAGCCTGCGGACAGACAATGAGCAGTTCTTC
NA	TRBJ1-1	15	TRBV5-6	NA	CASSSPVGPRTEAFF	TGTGCCAGCAGCTCGCCGGTCGGACCTCGCACTGAAGCTTTCTTT
NA	TRBJ2-7	15	TRBV11-2	NA	CASSGQSPRSNEQYF	TGTGCCAGCAGCGGACAGAGCCCTCGCAGCAACGAGCAGTACTTC
NA	TRBJ2-7	13	TRBV6-6	NA	CASSYRGPYEQYF	TGTGCCAGCAGTTACCGGGGTCCCTACGAGCAGTACTTC
NA	TRBJ2-1	19	TRBV5-8	TRBD2	CASSLYSGGILSSYNEQFF	TGTGCCAGCAGCTTGTACTCGGGGGGAATCCTCAGCTCCTACAATGAGCAGTTCTTC
NA	TRBJ1-4	13	TRBV19	NA	CASRDRIYEKLFF	TGTGCCAGTAGGGACCGGATCTACGAAAAACTGTTTTTT
NA	TRBJ2-3	17	TRBV4-1	NA	CASSSLQGGASSDTQYF	TGCGCCAGCAGCTCCCTTCAGGGGGGCGCGAGTTCAGATACGCAGTATTTT
NA	TRBJ2-7	14	TRBV28	TRBD1	CASSLRDRVNEQYF	TGTGCCAGCAGTTTACGGGACAGGGTGAACGAGCAGTACTTC